This T cell receptor (beta chain) comes out of a study of T cells in Graves' hyperthyroidism and ophthalmopathy. The investigators amplified TCR beta CDR3 regions from RNA transcripts. RT-PCR in the first round (using the HTBI primer set) targeted the TCR CDR3. TCRdb reanalysed the multiplex PCR reads using MiXCR and keeps one entry per CDR3 protein. This sample has roughly 570,000 distinct CDR3 sequences, with about 43% found just once. Study-wide findings and caveats: Most clonotypes that expanded in the thyroid above 0.001 also showed up in blood.

A word on this clonotype: Its target is unknown.

Diagnosing involved the use of clinical symptoms, serum thyroxine and TRAb, thyroid ultrasound and orbital computed tomography. Germline V CDR1 and CDR2: MGHDK, SYGVNS. This CDR3 is 14 amino acids long. The clonotype originates from a woman between 18 and 29 years old with Graves' hyperthyroidism. Sequenced material: peripheral blood or thyroid tissue (not recorded which). This chain links TRBV25-1 with TRBJ2-7; 9 positions agree with TRBD1. The CDR3 region has the DNA TGTGCTAGATCCTACCGGGACAGGGTGTACGAGCAGTACTTC. Translated, it gives CARSYRDRVYEQYF.